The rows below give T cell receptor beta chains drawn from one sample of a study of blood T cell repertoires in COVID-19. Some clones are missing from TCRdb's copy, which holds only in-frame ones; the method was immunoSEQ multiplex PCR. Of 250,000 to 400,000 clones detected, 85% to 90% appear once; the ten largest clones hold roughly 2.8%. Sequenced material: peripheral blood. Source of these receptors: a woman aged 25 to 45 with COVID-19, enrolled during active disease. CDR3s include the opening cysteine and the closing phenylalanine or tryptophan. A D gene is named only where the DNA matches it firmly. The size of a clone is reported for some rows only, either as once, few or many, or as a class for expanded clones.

CDR3 DNA: TGTGCCTGGAGGGGGGCGAGCTATGGCTACACCTTC
CDR3 protein: CAWRGASYGYTF
V gene: TRBV30
clone size: NA
J gene: TRBJ1-2
D gene: NA

CDR3 DNA: TGCGCCAGCAGCACCGGACAGCCGAACACTGAAGCTTTCTTT
CDR3 protein: CASSTGQPNTEAFF
V gene: TRBV5-1
clone size: NA
J gene: TRBJ1-1
D gene: NA

CDR3 DNA: TGTGCCAGTAGTATTGGATACAGGGATAATGAAAAACTGTTTTTT
CDR3 protein: CASSIGYRDNEKLFF
V gene: TRBV19
clone size: NA
J gene: TRBJ1-4
D gene: NA

CDR3 DNA: TGTGCCAGCAGCCGTCGTAGCACAGATACGCAGTATTTT
CDR3 protein: CASSRRSTDTQYF
V gene: TRBV12-3/TRBV12-4
clone size: NA
J gene: TRBJ2-3
D gene: NA

CDR3 DNA: TGTGCCAGCAGTTACGAACCCCGGGACAGGGGTGGAAAACTGTTTTTT
CDR3 protein: CASSYEPRDRGGKLFF
V gene: TRBV6-6
clone size: NA
J gene: TRBJ1-4
D gene: TRBD1

CDR3 DNA: TGCGCCAGCAGCCAAGAGGCCCCTGGGAGGCCAGATACGCAGTATTTT
CDR3 protein: CASSQEAPGRPDTQYF
V gene: TRBV4-1
clone size: NA
J gene: TRBJ2-3
D gene: NA

CDR3 DNA: TGTGCCAGCAGCTCCCGGGACAGGGATTACGGCTACACCTTC
CDR3 protein: CASSSRDRDYGYTF
V gene: TRBV5-4
clone size: NA
J gene: TRBJ1-2
D gene: TRBD1

CDR3 DNA: TGTGCCAGCGGAAGATTCTTGACAGGGGGAGAGACCCAGTACTTC
CDR3 protein: CASGRFLTGGETQYF
V gene: TRBV6-5
clone size: NA
J gene: TRBJ2-5
D gene: TRBD1

CDR3 DNA: TGTGCCATCAGTAGGTATCTGGGCGGGAGTATCAATGAGCAGTTCTTC
CDR3 protein: CAISRYLGGSINEQFF
V gene: TRBV10-3
clone size: NA
J gene: TRBJ2-1
D gene: TRBD2

CDR3 DNA: TGTGCCACCAGTCAGGGAAGGCATGGCTACACCTTC
CDR3 protein: CATSQGRHGYTF
V gene: TRBV24-1
clone size: NA
J gene: TRBJ1-2
D gene: NA

CDR3 DNA: TGTGCCAGCAGTGGTAGCACCCTGGGTGAAAAACTGTTTTTT
CDR3 protein: CASSGSTLGEKLFF
V gene: TRBV9
clone size: NA
J gene: TRBJ1-4
D gene: NA

CDR3 DNA: TGTGCCAGCAGCTTAGGGAACAGGGCCACTGAAGCTTTCTTT
CDR3 protein: CASSLGNRATEAFF
V gene: TRBV11-2
clone size: NA
J gene: TRBJ1-1
D gene: NA

CDR3 DNA: TGTGCCACCGGCACGATGCCCAGGTGGCACCCAACGAACACTGAAGCTTTCTTT
CDR3 protein: CATGTMPRWHPTNTEAFF
V gene: TRBV7-9
clone size: NA
J gene: TRBJ1-1
D gene: NA

CDR3 DNA: TGTGCCAGCCGGGACAGGGGGAGGAACACTGAAGCTTTCTTT
CDR3 protein: CASRDRGRNTEAFF
V gene: TRBV2
clone size: NA
J gene: TRBJ1-1
D gene: TRBD1

CDR3 DNA: TGTGCCAGCAGCCAGGACCGACTAGCGGAGTCCTACGAGCAGTACTTC
CDR3 protein: CASSQDRLAESYEQYF
V gene: TRBV14
clone size: NA
J gene: TRBJ2-7
D gene: TRBD2

CDR3 DNA: TGTGCCACCAGCAGAGAAGGAGTAGATGAAAAACTGTTTTTT
CDR3 protein: CATSREGVDEKLFF
V gene: TRBV15
clone size: NA
J gene: TRBJ1-4
D gene: NA

CDR3 DNA: TGTGCCAGCTCACCAGGGACAGGCGAACGCTCTGGAAACACCATATATTTT
CDR3 protein: CASSPGTGERSGNTIYF
V gene: TRBV18
clone size: once
J gene: TRBJ1-3
D gene: TRBD1

CDR3 DNA: TGTGCCAGCAGTTGGCCCGGGACAGGTAAAACTGAAGCTTTCTTT
CDR3 protein: CASSWPGTGKTEAFF
V gene: TRBV28
clone size: NA
J gene: TRBJ1-1
D gene: TRBD1

CDR3 DNA: TGTGCCAGCAGCTTCCACCCCGGGACAGGGGGCGTCAATACGCAGTATTTT
CDR3 protein: CASSFHPGTGGVNTQYF
V gene: TRBV5-8
clone size: NA
J gene: TRBJ2-3
D gene: TRBD1

CDR3 DNA: TGTGCCTGGAGTGTACGCCACTCTTCCGGTCAGCCCCAGCATTTT
CDR3 protein: CAWSVRHSSGQPQHF
V gene: TRBV30
clone size: NA
J gene: TRBJ1-5
D gene: NA

CDR3 DNA: TGTGCCAGCAGCTTGGGACTAGCGGGAGTGGAAGAGCAGTACTTC
CDR3 protein: CASSLGLAGVEEQYF
V gene: TRBV5-6
clone size: NA
J gene: TRBJ2-7
D gene: TRBD2

CDR3 DNA: TGTGCCATCAGTGAGCCTTTCGCCGGGACAGGGGGGAGGGGCTCTGGAAACACCATATATTTT
CDR3 protein: CAISEPFAGTGGRGSGNTIYF
V gene: TRBV10-3
clone size: NA
J gene: TRBJ1-3
D gene: TRBD1